The T cell receptor beta chain under discussion was sequenced for a study of blood T cell repertoires in COVID-19. Study as a whole: COVID-19 samples, acute and convalescent, were from the United States, Italy and Spain. The cDNA or gDNA used as material had been derived from T cells, B-cell-depleted T cells, or PBMCs.

Assay used: immunoSEQ multiplex PCR; TCRdb lists only in-frame clones, some missing. The table has around 190,000 clones, about 85% seen once. This CDR3 is 14 amino acids long. Unmatched junction bases numbered 3, after V lost 7 bases and J lost 0 bases. Germline lookup yields CDR1 LNHDA and CDR2 SQIVND (reference sequence). This receptor was taken from a woman over 75 with acute or convalescent COVID-19. The sample taken for sequencing was peripheral blood. The gene calls are TRBV19 and TRBJ1-1; 9 nucleotides line up with TRBD1. CDR3 in amino acids: CASTWTGVNTEAFF. Here the CDR3 DNA reads TGTGCCAGTACTTGGACAGGGGTGAACACTGAAGCTTTCTTT.